Listed below are T cell receptor beta chains from one sample, sequenced in a study of shared clonotypes between healthy human individuals. Profiled with immunoSEQ multiplex PCR; TCRdb holds only in-frame clones, not every one. The repertoire consists of roughly 680,000 clones, with around 70% occurring once and the leading ten covering over 1.5%. Material: memory CD4+ T cells sorted from blood. The source is a woman in her twenties or thirties in good health. Each CDR3 is given with its conserved first and last residue. The order of the fields is D gene, J gene, V gene, clone size, CDR3 DNA, CDR3 protein. A D gene is named only where the DNA matches it firmly. Rows may omit the clone size; those that give it use once, few, many or a size class.

TRBD2,TRBJ2-1,TRBV5-1,-,TGCGCCAGCAGCTTGGTTGCGGGAGGGGGCAATGAGCAGTTCTTC,CASSLVAGGGNEQFF
-,TRBJ2-6,TRBV5-1,-,TGCGCCAGCAGCTTCTACAGTTCCCCTGGGGCCAACGTCCTGACTTTC,CASSFYSSPGANVLTF
-,TRBJ2-7,TRBV2,once,TGTGCCAGCAGGGCGACAGACACCTACGAGCAGTACTTC,CASRATDTYEQYF
TRBD2,TRBJ2-5,TRBV5-8,-,TGTGCCAGCAGCACGGGACTAGCGGGAGTACAAGAGACCCAGTACTTC,CASSTGLAGVQETQYF
TRBD1,TRBJ2-1,TRBV2,once,TGTGCCAGCAGGCGGGACAGGAGCTACAATGAGCAGTTCTTC,CASRRDRSYNEQFF
-,TRBJ2-7,TRBV5-6,-,TGTGCCAGCAGCTCGGACTACTCCTACGAGCAGTACTTC,CASSSDYSYEQYF
-,TRBJ2-5,TRBV28,-,TGTGCCAGCAGTTTAGACTCCCCGGGAAAGACCCAGTACTTC,CASSLDSPGKTQYF
-,TRBJ1-4,TRBV7-2,-,TGTGCCAGCAAGGGCCCTGGCACTGTGGTTTTT,CASKGPGTVVF
-,TRBJ1-5,TRBV10-1,-,TGCGCCAGCAGGACCCCTGGACAGCCCCAGCATTTT,CASRTPGQPQHF
-,TRBJ2-2,TRBV7-6,-,TGTGCCAGCAGCAAGAACATGAACACCGGGGAGCTGTTTTTT,CASSKNMNTGELFF
TRBD2,TRBJ2-1,TRBV18,-,TGTGCCAGCTCACCACGAGGGACTAGCGGACACTCCTACAATGAGCAGTTCTTC,CASSPRGTSGHSYNEQFF
-,TRBJ2-3,TRBV7-9,-,TGTGCCAGCAGCCCTCGACTAGGGGGCACAGATACGCAGTATTTT,CASSPRLGGTDTQYF
-,TRBJ1-1,TRBV5-1,few,TGCGCCAGCAGCAGGGACAAGGTCACTGAAGCTTTCTTT,CASSRDKVTEAFF